This T cell receptor (beta chain) is from a study of blood T cell repertoires in COVID-19. In the study overall: The analysed material was cDNA or gDNA that came from T cells, B-cell-depleted T cells, or PBMCs.

Trimming removed 8 bases from V and 3 bases from J, with 10 bases in between. Germline V gene sequence: CDR1 MNHEY, CDR2 SVGAGI. The CDR3 totals 12 residues. Data came from immunoSEQ multiplex PCR; TCRdb stores just in-frame clones and leaves some out. The sample comprises 270,000 or so clones, about nine tenths of which are singletons, and approximately 3% rests with the top ten. Source material: peripheral blood. The chain carries TRBV6-5 and TRBJ1-2; D gene uncertain. This clonotype was sampled from a woman in her 30s with active or convalescent COVID-19. CDR3 coding DNA: TGTGCCAGCGGAGGTACAGACTATGGCTACACCTTC. This translates into CASGGTDYGYTF.